This TCR beta chain comes out of a study of response to subunit inactivated influenza vaccine. Study results and limitations: Each seasonal influenza vaccination recruits few new T cells, the authors suggested.

This CDR3 spans 13 amino acids. Trimming pared 1 base from V and 10 bases from J, leaving 10 bases between. About this clonotype itself: Its matching antigen is unknown.

MiXCR, run by TCRdb on the RT-PCR reads, gives a single entry per CDR3 protein. This table holds hundreds of thousands of distinct CDR3 sequences, roughly 14% found once. The material sequenced was PBMCs from blood, taken 11 to 12 days after vaccination. The sequence came from a man in his fifties or sixties who received an inactivated influenza vaccine. The chain links TRBV12-3 or TRBV12-4 to TRBJ1-4, with a weak D call TRBD1 (5 bases). Here the CDR3 DNA reads TGTGCCAGCAGTTTAGGGACACCCGGAAAACTGTTTTTT. Translating gives CASSLGTPGKLFF.